This is a list of T cell receptor beta chains from one sample in a study of shared clonotypes between healthy human individuals. Sequenced by immunoSEQ multiplex PCR; TCRdb stores in-frame clones only, minus some. There are around 1,900,000 clones in the sample; 85% to 95% occur only once, and more than 1.5% lies in the top ten. Sequenced material: naive CD8+ T cells from PBMCs. All receptors come from a man aged 18 to 30 in good health. Some clones in this sample may be carry-over from other donors' samples. Each CDR3 is given with its conserved first and last residue. D genes are given only for firm matches. Size values are once, few and many counts, or a class for expanded clones, and some rows have none.

cdr3_aa | cdr3_nt | clone_size | v_call | d_call | j_call
CASSSGQFKETQYF | TGTGCCAGCAGTTCGGGCCAGTTTAAAGAGACCCAGTACTTC | . | TRBV27 | . | TRBJ2-5
CASSLVYEPGQGSTEAFF | TGTGCCAGCAGCTTAGTATATGAACCGGGACAGGGGTCCACTGAAGCTTTCTTT | . | TRBV7-9 | TRBD1 | TRBJ1-1
CASSGVAGGYYNEQFF | TGTGCCAGCAGCGGGGTAGCGGGAGGGTACTACAATGAGCAGTTCTTC | . | TRBV7-9 | TRBD2 | TRBJ2-1
CASSLTGGRTDTQYF | TGTGCCAGCAGTTTGACAGGGGGTCGGACAGATACGCAGTATTTT | . | TRBV2 | TRBD1 | TRBJ2-3
CASSQSGVGQPQHF | TGTGCCAGCAGCCAATCAGGGGTTGGGCAGCCCCAGCATTTT | few | TRBV16 | . | TRBJ1-5
CSARAIAGYTF | TGCAGTGCTAGAGCGATTGCTGGCTACACCTTC | few | TRBV20-1 | . | TRBJ1-2
CASSFFRDSFTNEQFF | TGTGCCAGCAGTTTCTTTCGGGACAGCTTCACCAATGAGCAGTTCTTC | . | TRBV2 | TRBD1 | TRBJ2-1
CASAPGGSLLKYF | TGTGCCAGCGCCCCGGGGGGCTCCCTTCTAAAGTATTTT | . | TRBV14 | . | TRBJ2-3
CASSLVSGSQETQYF | TGTGCCAGCAGCTTAGTTAGCGGGAGCCAAGAGACCCAGTACTTC | once | TRBV7-9 | TRBD2 | TRBJ2-5
CASSEFGQGNYEQYF | TGTGCCAGCAGTGAATTCGGTCAGGGCAACTACGAGCAGTACTTC | . | TRBV6-1 | . | TRBJ2-7
CASRPRAIHVAYEQFF | TGTGCCAGCAGGCCCCGGGCTATCCATGTCGCTTATGAGCAGTTCTTC | . | TRBV28 | . | TRBJ2-1
CASRGEFF | TGTGCCAGCAGGGGGGAGTTCTTC | . | TRBV21-1 | . | TRBJ2-1
CASSLGLAVYEQYF | TGTGCCAGCAGCTTAGGACTAGCGGTATACGAGCAGTACTTC | . | TRBV11-3 | TRBD2 | TRBJ2-7
CASSPSQVRGIKETQYF | TGTGCCAGCTCACCATCTCAGGTCCGGGGGATAAAAGAGACCCAGTACTTC | . | TRBV18 | . | TRBJ2-5
CASRVRGGNTIYF | TGTGCCAGCAGGGTCCGGGGTGGAAACACCATATATTTT | few | TRBV6-1 | . | TRBJ1-3
CASSQERGFFGYTF | TGTGCCAGCAGCCAAGAGCGGGGTTTCTTCGGCTACACCTTC | . | TRBV14 | . | TRBJ1-2
CASSLGAVDSNQPQHF | TGTGCCAGCAGTTTAGGGGCAGTAGATAGCAATCAGCCCCAGCATTTT | . | TRBV28 | . | TRBJ1-5
CASRLDRTPYEQYF | TGCGCCAGCAGGCTCGACAGAACCCCCTACGAGCAGTACTTC | . | TRBV10-2 | . | TRBJ2-7
CASSRDRGQPQHF | TGTGCCAGCAGCCGGGACAGAGGTCAGCCCCAGCATTTT | . | TRBV6-5 | TRBD1 | TRBJ1-5
CASSLIGGGYNEQFF | TGTGCCAGCAGTTTAATAGGTGGGGGCTACAATGAGCAGTTCTTC | once | TRBV27 | . | TRBJ2-1
CASSPPHRVPYEQYF | TGTGCCAGCAGCCCTCCCCACAGGGTCCCCTACGAGCAGTACTTC | . | TRBV7-2 | . | TRBJ2-7
CASSQEGGPVNSGANVLTF | TGTGCCAGCAGCCAAGAAGGGGGGCCCGTTAACTCTGGGGCCAACGTCCTGACTTTC | . | TRBV14 | . | TRBJ2-6
CASSLGNGGSGANVLTF | TGTGCCAGCAGCCTAGGAAATGGAGGGTCTGGGGCCAACGTCCTGACTTTC | . | TRBV9 | . | TRBJ2-6
CASSPGTPLSSYNEQFF | TGTGCCAGCAGTCCCGGGACTCCCCTGAGCTCCTACAATGAGCAGTTCTTC | . | TRBV27 | . | TRBJ2-1
CASSYYLGYEQYF | TGTGCCAGCAGCTATTACTTGGGCTACGAGCAGTACTTC | . | TRBV7-2 | . | TRBJ2-7
CASSAGGPENIQYF | TGTGCCAGCAGTGCTGGGGGGCCCGAAAACATTCAGTACTTC | once | TRBV27 | . | TRBJ2-4
CASSSNRGPGANVLTF | TGTGCCAGCAGCTCGAACAGGGGGCCTGGGGCCAACGTCCTGACTTTC | . | TRBV5-6 | TRBD1 | TRBJ2-6
CASGWDRRLNQPQHF | TGTGCCAGCGGCTGGGACAGACGCTTAAATCAGCCCCAGCATTTT | . | TRBV6-1 | TRBD1 | TRBJ1-5
CASSSTGDSGNTIYF | TGTGCCAGCAGCTCGACAGGGGACTCTGGAAACACCATATATTTT | . | TRBV7-9 | TRBD1 | TRBJ1-3
CASSLALTGHTGELFF | TGTGCCAGCAGCTTAGCCCTGACAGGCCACACCGGGGAGCTGTTTTTT | . | TRBV7-9 | . | TRBJ2-2
CASSQDTGGEKLFF | TGCGCCAGCAGCCAAGACACAGGGGGGGAAAAACTGTTTTTT | . | TRBV4-3 | TRBD1 | TRBJ1-4
CASSLSEYNEQFF | TGTGCCAGCAGTTTGTCGGAATACAATGAGCAGTTCTTC | . | TRBV27 | . | TRBJ2-1
CASSSPGTGAYEQYF | TGTGCCAGCAGCTCGCCCGGGACGGGAGCCTACGAGCAGTACTTC | . | TRBV7-9 | . | TRBJ2-7
CASSWSEGLNTEAFF | TGTGCCAGCAGTTGGAGTGAGGGATTGAACACTGAAGCTTTCTTT | . | TRBV6-5 | . | TRBJ1-1
CASSLDFIGQNNQPQHF | TGTGCCAGCAGCTTAGATTTTATTGGACAGAACAATCAGCCCCAGCATTTT | . | TRBV7-8 | . | TRBJ1-5
CASSLGYLGTEAFF | TGTGCCAGCAGCCTCGGTTACCTGGGGACTGAAGCTTTCTTT | . | TRBV7-2 | . | TRBJ1-1
CASSGPGTVNSQPQHF | TGTGCCAGCAGCGGACCCGGGACAGTCAACTCTCAGCCCCAGCATTTT | . | TRBV28 | TRBD1 | TRBJ1-5
CASSLGGHEQFF | TGTGCCAGCAGCTTAGGGGGGCATGAGCAGTTCTTC | . | TRBV7-8 | . | TRBJ2-1